Following are 2 T cell receptor beta chains from one sample sequenced in a study of blood T cell repertoires in COVID-19. TCRdb keeps only in-frame clones here, not all; method: immunoSEQ multiplex PCR. The sample contains some 150,000 clones, roughly 83% of which appear only once. Sequenced: PBMCs or T cells enriched from blood (not recorded which). These receptors came from a woman between 45 and 65 years old who had recovered from COVID-19.

The chain carries TRBV30 and TRBJ2-7, with TRBD2 as a possible D gene (5 bases). Germline CDR1 and CDR2: GTSNPN and SVGIG (reference sequence). V was shortened by 2 bases and J by 3 bases, with 14 bases between the two germline ends. The CDR3 is 14 residues long. The CDR3: CAWSRAGLGYEQYV. Written as DNA, the CDR3 is TGTGCCTGGAGTCGGGCAGGACTTGGCTACGAGCAGTACGTC.

The chain couples TRBV5-8 to TRBJ2-5; perhaps TRBD1 as D (6 bases). V was pared by 3 bases and J by 2 bases, with 20 bases between. The CDR3 is 17 residues long. CDR1 is SGHTS, CDR2 YDEGEE, per germline. The CDR3 bases are TGTGCCAGCAGCTCCTACTTACAGGCAGGGGAGCAAGAGACCCAGTACTTC. Its translation: CASSSYLQAGEQETQYF. The variable domain in full, with the rest retrieved from reference TRBV5-8 and TRBJ2-5, is EAGVTQSPTHLIKTRGQQATLRCSPISGHTSVYWYQQALGLGLQFLLWYDEGEERNRGNFPPRFSGRQFPNYSSELNVNALELEDSALYLCASSSYLQAGEQETQYFGPGTRLLVL.